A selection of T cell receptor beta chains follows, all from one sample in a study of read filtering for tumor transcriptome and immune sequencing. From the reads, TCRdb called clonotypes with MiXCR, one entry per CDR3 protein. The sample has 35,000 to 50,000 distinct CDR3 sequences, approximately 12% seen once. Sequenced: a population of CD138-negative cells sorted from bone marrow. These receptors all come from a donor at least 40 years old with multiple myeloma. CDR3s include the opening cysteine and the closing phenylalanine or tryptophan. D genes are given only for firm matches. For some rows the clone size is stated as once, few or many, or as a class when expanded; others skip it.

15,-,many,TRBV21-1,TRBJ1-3,CASSTRRPSGNTIYF,TGTGCCAGCAGCACCAGACGGCCTTCTGGAAACACCATATATTTT
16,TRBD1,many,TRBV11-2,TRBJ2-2,CASSSRTGGNTGELFF,TGTGCCAGCAGCTCCAGGACAGGGGGCAACACCGGGGAGCTGTTTTTT
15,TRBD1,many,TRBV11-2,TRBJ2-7,CASSPIQGAAYEQYF,TGTGCCAGCAGCCCCATACAGGGGGCCGCCTACGAGCAGTACTTC
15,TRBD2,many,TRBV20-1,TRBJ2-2,CSATRSGGSAGELFF,TGCAGTGCTACACGTAGCGGGGGGTCCGCCGGGGAGCTGTTTTTT
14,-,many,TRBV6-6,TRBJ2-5,CASSPWTDLETQYF,TGTGCCAGCAGTCCCTGGACGGATTTAGAGACCCAGTACTTC
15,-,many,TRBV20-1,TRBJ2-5,CSARAGRWNQETQYF,TGCAGTGCTAGGGCCGGCAGGTGGAATCAAGAGACCCAGTACTTC
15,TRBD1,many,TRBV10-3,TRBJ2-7,CAISPGQGILYEQYF,TGTGCCATCAGCCCGGGACAGGGGATACTATACGAGCAGTACTTC
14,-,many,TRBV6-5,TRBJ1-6,CASSYGRDNSPLHF,TGTGCCAGCAGTTACGGCAGGGATAATTCACCCCTCCACTTT
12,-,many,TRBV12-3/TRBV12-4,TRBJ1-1,CASSPVRGAAFF,TGTGCCAGCAGCCCCGTCAGGGGTGCAGCTTTCTTT
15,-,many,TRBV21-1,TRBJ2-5,CASSKAPGGKETQYF,TGTGCCAGCAGCAAAGCTCCAGGGGGCAAAGAGACCCAGTACTTC
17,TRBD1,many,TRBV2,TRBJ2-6,CASRAGQGARGANVLTF,TGTGCCAGCAGGGCGGGACAGGGGGCGCGAGGGGCCAACGTCCTGACTTTC
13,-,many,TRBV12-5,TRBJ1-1,CASALGGNTEAFF,TGTGCTAGTGCCCTGGGCGGGAACACTGAAGCTTTCTTT
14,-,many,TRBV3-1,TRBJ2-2,CASARQPNTGELFF,TGTGCCAGCGCAAGACAGCCGAACACCGGGGAGCTGTTTTTT
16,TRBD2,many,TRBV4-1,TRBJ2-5,CASSFWTSGGQETQYF,TGCGCCAGCAGCTTTTGGACTAGCGGGGGCCAAGAGACCCAGTACTTC
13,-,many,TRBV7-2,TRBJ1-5,CASSLGQDQPQHF,TGTGCCAGCAGCTTAGGGCAGGATCAGCCCCAGCATTTT
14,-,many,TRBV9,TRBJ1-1,CASSVGGANTEAFF,TGTGCCAGCAGCGTAGGGGGAGCGAACACTGAAGCTTTCTTT
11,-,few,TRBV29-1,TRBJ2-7,CSVGTSYEQYF,TGCAGCGTCGGGACATCTTACGAGCAGTACTTC
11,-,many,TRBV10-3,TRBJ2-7,CAISGSYEQYF,TGTGCCATCAGTGGTTCGTACGAGCAGTACTTC
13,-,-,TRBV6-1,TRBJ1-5,CASSEWANQPQHF,TGTGCCAGCAGTGAATGGGCCAATCAGCCCCAGCATTTT
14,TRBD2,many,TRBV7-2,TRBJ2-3,CASSAGLAQGTQYF,TGTGCCAGCAGCGCAGGACTAGCCCAGGGTACGCAGTATTTT
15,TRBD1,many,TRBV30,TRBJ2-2,CAFLSGQSYTGELFF,TGTGCTTTTCTGTCGGGACAGTCATACACCGGGGAGCTGTTTTTT
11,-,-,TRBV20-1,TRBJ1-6,CSAALEPSLHF,TGCAGTGCTGCCTTAGAGCCATCGCTCCACTTT
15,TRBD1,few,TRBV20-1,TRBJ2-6,CSARLQGYGANVLTF,TGCAGTGCTAGATTACAGGGGTACGGGGCCAACGTCCTGACTTTC
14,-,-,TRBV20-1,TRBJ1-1,CSARAGGVNTEALF,TGCAGTGCTAGAGCGGGGGGAGTGAACACTGAAGCTCTCTTT
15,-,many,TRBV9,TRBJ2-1,CASSPRRGPGDEQFF,TGTGCCAGCAGCCCCAGGAGGGGGCCAGGAGATGAGCAGTTCTTC
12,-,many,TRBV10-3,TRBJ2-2,CAIGRSTGELFF,TGTGCCATCGGACGATCAACCGGGGAGCTGTTTTTT
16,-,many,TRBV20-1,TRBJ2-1,CSAFSGTPSSYNEQFF,TGCAGTGCCTTCTCCGGGACACCGAGCTCCTACAATGAGCAGTTCTTC
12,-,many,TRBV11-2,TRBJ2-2,CASSLPTGELFF,TGTGCCAGCAGCCTACCGACCGGGGAGCTGTTTTTT
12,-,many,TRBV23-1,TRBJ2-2,CASPRGTGELFF,TGCGCCAGCCCGAGGGGCACCGGGGAGCTGTTTTTT
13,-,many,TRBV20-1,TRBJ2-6,CSAPLSGANVLTF,TGCAGTGCTCCTTTATCCGGGGCCAACGTCCTGACTTTC
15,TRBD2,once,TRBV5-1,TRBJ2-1,CASSGASGGNNEQFF,TGCGCCAGCAGCGGGGCTAGCGGGGGAAACAATGAGCAGTTCTTC
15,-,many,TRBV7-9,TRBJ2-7,CASSLGRTDTNEQYF,TGTGCCAGCAGCTTAGGCAGGACAGATACAAACGAGCAGTACTTC
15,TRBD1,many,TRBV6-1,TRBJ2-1,CASSGENRGMDEQFF,TGTGCCAGCAGTGGAGAAAACAGGGGAATGGATGAGCAGTTCTTC
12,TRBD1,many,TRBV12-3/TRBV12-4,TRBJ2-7,CASSRDSHEQYF,TGTGCCAGCAGCCGGGACAGCCACGAGCAGTACTTC
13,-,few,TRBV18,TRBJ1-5,CASSPRTDQPQHF,TGTGCCAGCTCACCACGGACTGATCAGCCCCAGCATTTT
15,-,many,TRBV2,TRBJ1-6,CASSAQASLDSPLHF,TGTGCCAGCAGTGCTCAGGCCTCGCTGGATTCACCCCTCCACTTT
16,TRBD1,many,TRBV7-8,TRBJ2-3,CASSRPRDRGSDTQYF,TGTGCCAGCAGCAGACCCCGGGACAGGGGATCAGATACGCAGTATTTT
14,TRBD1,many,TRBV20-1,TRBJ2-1,CSARRGTGSFEQFF,TGCAGTGCTAGACGCGGGACAGGGTCATTTGAGCAGTTCTTC
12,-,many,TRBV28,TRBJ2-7,CASGGRPPEQYF,TGTGCCAGCGGTGGCAGGCCTCCCGAGCAGTACTTC
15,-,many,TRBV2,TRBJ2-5,CASTGRTANQETQYF,TGTGCCAGCACCGGGCGGACCGCCAACCAAGAGACCCAGTACTTC
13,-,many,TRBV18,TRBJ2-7,CASSPPGVPEQYF,TGTGCCAGCTCACCCCCGGGTGTGCCGGAGCAGTACTTC
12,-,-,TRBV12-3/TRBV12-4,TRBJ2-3,CASSYGADTQYF,TGTGCCAGCAGTTACGGGGCAGATACGCAGTATTTT
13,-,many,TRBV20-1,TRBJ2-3,CSATGVTADTQYF,TGCAGTGCTACGGGCGTCACCGCAGATACGCAGTATTTT
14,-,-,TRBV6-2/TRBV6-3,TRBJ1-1,CASSFGRMSTEDFF,TGTGCCAGCAGTTTCGGACGGATGAGCACTGAAGATTTCTTT
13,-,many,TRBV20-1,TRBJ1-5,CSANRGRGQPQHF,TGCAGTGCTAACCGGGGCCGCGGTCAGCCCCAGCATTTT
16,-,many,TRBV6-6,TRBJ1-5,CASSYSTDSRNQPQHF,TGTGCCAGCAGTTACTCAACCGACAGTCGCAATCAGCCCCAGCATTTT
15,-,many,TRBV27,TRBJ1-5,CASSLGSERGQPQHF,TGTGCCAGCAGTTTAGGAAGCGAACGGGGGCAGCCCCAGCATTTT
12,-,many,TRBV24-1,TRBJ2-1,CATSDFANEQFF,TGTGCCACCAGTGATTTTGCCAATGAGCAGTTCTTC
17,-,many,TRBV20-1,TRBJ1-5,CSARDRGKGGADQPQHF,TGCAGTGCTAGAGATAGGGGGAAAGGGGGGGCTGATCAGCCCCAGCATTTT
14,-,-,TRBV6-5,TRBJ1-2,CASSPDSANYGYTF,TGTGCCAGCAGTCCGGACAGCGCAAACTATGGCTACACCTTC
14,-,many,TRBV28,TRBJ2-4,CASSLGSLKNIQYF,TGTGCCAGCAGTTTAGGTAGCCTCAAAAACATTCAGTACTTC
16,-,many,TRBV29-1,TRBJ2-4,CSVGGGHLLAKNIQYF,TGCAGCGTTGGAGGTGGACATCTACTAGCCAAAAACATTCAGTACTTC
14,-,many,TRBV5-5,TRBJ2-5,CASSRGSGGETQYF,TGTGCCAGCAGCCGCGGATCAGGCGGGGAGACCCAGTACTTC
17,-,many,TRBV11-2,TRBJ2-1,CASSSNRAGGLYNEQFF,TGTGCCAGCAGCTCTAACCGAGCCGGGGGGCTCTACAATGAGCAGTTCTTC
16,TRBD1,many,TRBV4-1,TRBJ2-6,CASSQGTGSGANVLTF,TGCGCCAGCAGCCAAGGGACAGGGTCTGGGGCCAACGTCCTGACTTTC
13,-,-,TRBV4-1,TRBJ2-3,CASSPLLADTQYF,TGCGCCAGCAGCCCCTTACTAGCAGATACGCAGTATTTT
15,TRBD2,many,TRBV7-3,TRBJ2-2,CASTNGGAGTGELFF,TGTGCCAGCACCAACGGGGGGGCCGGTACCGGGGAGCTGTTTTTT